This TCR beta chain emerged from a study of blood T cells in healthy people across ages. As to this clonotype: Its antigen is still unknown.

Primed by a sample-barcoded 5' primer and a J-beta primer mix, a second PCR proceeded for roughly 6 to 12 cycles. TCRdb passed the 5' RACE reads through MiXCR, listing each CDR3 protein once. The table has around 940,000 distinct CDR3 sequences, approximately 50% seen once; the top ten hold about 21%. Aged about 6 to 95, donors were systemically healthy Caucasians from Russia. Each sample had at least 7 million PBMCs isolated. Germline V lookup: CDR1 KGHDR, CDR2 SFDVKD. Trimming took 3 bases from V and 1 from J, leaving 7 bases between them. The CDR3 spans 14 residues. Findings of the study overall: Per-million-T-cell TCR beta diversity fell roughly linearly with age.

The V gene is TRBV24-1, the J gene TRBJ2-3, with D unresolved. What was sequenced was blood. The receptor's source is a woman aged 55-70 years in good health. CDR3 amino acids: CATSDVGRTDTQYF. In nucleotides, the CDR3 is TGTGCCACCAGTGATGTTGGGCGCACAGATACGCAGTATTTT.